This T cell receptor (beta chain) was documented in a study of beta chain features in type 1 diabetes. At the level of the study: Examination covered fewer than 110 million sorted cells spanning all samples. The study, taken as a whole, reports: Shorter TCRB CDR3s, moderately but significantly so, were found in Type 1 diabetes patients in all four CD4+ subsets. TCRB repertoires of naive, central memory and Treg cells appeared more similar among patients than among healthy donors.

Sequencing targeted expressed TCRB transcripts, as all isolated RNA had been reverse transcribed. Averages about 1 million reads characterized the stem cell-like memory T cell samples. Generated by immunoSEQ multiplex PCR, the TCRdb table keeps only in-frame clones and is missing some. The sample comprises about 16,000 clones, about three quarters of which are singletons, and about 0.77% rests with the top ten. The V and J ends lost 2 bases and 0 bases respectively, with 10 bases between them. The CDR3 covers 16 residues. CDR1 MDHEN and CDR2 SYDVKM come from the germline V gene. A note on this clone: Its antigen is unidentified.

Donors contributed one heparinised blood draw apiece, averaging around 100 mL. The sample taken for sequencing was stem cell memory CD4+ T cells from blood. The V gene is TRBV28, the J gene TRBJ1-4; tentatively, D is TRBD1 (5 bases). The sequence derives from a man in his thirties or forties with type 1 diabetes. CDR3 residues: CASSLRGSATNEKLFF. The CDR3 nucleotides read TGTGCCAGCAGTTTAAGGGGAAGTGCAACTAATGAAAAACTGTTTTTT.